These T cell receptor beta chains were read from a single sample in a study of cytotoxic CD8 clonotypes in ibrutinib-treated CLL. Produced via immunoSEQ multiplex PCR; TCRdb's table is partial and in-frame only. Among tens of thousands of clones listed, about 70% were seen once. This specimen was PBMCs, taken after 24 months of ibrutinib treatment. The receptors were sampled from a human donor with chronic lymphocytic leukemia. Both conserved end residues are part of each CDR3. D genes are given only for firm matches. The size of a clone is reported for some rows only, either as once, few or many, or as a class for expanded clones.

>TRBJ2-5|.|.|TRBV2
CASSEVQRGETQYF
TGTGCCAGCAGTGAAGTCCAGAGGGGAGAGACCCAGTACTTC
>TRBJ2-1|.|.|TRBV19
CASSPGAYNEQFF
TGTGCCAGTAGTCCTGGGGCTTACAATGAGCAGTTCTTC
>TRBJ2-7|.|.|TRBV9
CASSGGRGEQYF
TGTGCCAGCAGCGGAGGACGTGGCGAGCAGTACTTC
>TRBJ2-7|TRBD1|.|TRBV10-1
CASSKDRVVDEQYF
TGCGCCAGCAGTAAGGACAGGGTTGTCGACGAGCAGTACTTC
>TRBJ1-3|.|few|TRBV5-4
CASSFGNTIYF
TGTGCCAGCAGCTTCGGAAACACCATATATTTT
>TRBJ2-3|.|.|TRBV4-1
CASSQDGARVDTQYF
TGCGCCAGCAGCCAAGACGGCGCACGGGTTGATACGCAGTATTTT
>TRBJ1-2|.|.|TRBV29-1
CSVQGQTYGYTF
TGCAGCGTGCAAGGACAGACCTATGGCTACACCTTC
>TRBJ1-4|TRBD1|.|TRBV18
CASSPRTGANSNEKLFF
TGTGCCAGCTCACCACGGACAGGTGCTAACTCTAATGAAAAACTGTTTTTT
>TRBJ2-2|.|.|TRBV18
CASSPLGASNTGELFF
TGTGCCAGCTCACCATTAGGGGCCTCGAACACCGGGGAGCTGTTTTTT
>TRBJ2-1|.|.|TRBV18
CASSPLQGGNEQFF
TGTGCCAGCTCACCCCTACAGGGTGGGAATGAGCAGTTCTTC
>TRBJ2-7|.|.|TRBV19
CASSIGGGADEQYF
TGTGCCAGTAGCATTGGTGGGGGGGCCGACGAGCAGTACTTC
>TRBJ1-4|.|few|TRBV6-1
CASSASRQFNEKLFF
TGTGCCAGCAGTGCTAGTAGACAGTTTAATGAAAAACTGTTTTTT
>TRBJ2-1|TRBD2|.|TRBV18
CASSLTSGGLDEQFF
TGTGCCAGCTCTCTCACTAGCGGGGGGCTCGATGAGCAGTTCTTC
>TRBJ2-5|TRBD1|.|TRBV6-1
CASSVDRAFWETQYF
TGTGCCAGCAGTGTGGACAGGGCATTTTGGGAGACCCAGTACTTC
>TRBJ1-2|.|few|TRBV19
CASRAEGGYTF
TGTGCCAGTAGGGCGGAAGGCGGCTACACCTTC